The rows below give T cell receptor beta chains drawn from one sample of a study of CD8 T cells in Susac syndrome. TCRdb called the immunoSEQ multiplex PCR reads again in MiXCR, with one record for every CDR3 protein. The repertoire consists of 130,000 or so distinct CDR3 sequences, with 80% to 85% occurring once and the leading ten covering approximately 0.51%. The sample comprised CD8+ T cells from PBMCs. These receptors were obtained from a human donor with multiple sclerosis. Both conserved end residues are part of each CDR3. The D gene is left open where the match is weak. Expanded clones are given a class, and other clones once, few, many or no size at all.

J,size,length,V,D,CDR3,DNA
TRBJ2-7,.,12,TRBV29-1,.,CSVEGPHYEQYF,TGCAGCGTTGAAGGCCCTCACTACGAGCAGTACTTC
TRBJ1-5,once,14,TRBV7-9,.,CASSPPGEYQPQHF,TGTGCCAGCAGCCCACCAGGGGAATATCAGCCCCAGCATTTT
TRBJ2-5,.,14,TRBV6-6,.,CASSYSNLPETQYF,TGTGCCAGCAGTTACTCGAATCTCCCGGAGACCCAGTACTTC
TRBJ2-5,.,13,TRBV27,TRBD2,CASSPRTSGTHYF,TGTGCCAGCAGTCCCCGGACTAGCGGGACCCATTACTTC
TRBJ2-1,.,14,TRBV29-1,TRBD1,CSVPGQGNYNEQFF,TGCAGCGTTCCGGGACAGGGCAACTACAATGAGCAGTTCTTC
TRBJ1-6,once,15,TRBV25-1,.,CASSRGLFGNSPLHF,TGTGCCAGCAGTAGGGGACTATTCGGGAATTCACCCCTCCACTTT
TRBJ2-1,.,13,TRBV27,.,CASSLGSRSEQFF,TGTGCCAGCAGTTTAGGGTCGAGGAGTGAGCAGTTCTTC
TRBJ1-1,.,14,TRBV27,.,CASRPGFSNTEAFF,TGTGCCAGCAGGCCAGGGTTTAGTAACACTGAAGCTTTCTTT
TRBJ2-5,.,20,TRBV14,.,CASSRAVRKFRREVGETQYF,TGTGCCAGCAGCCGGGCGGTGAGGAAGTTCCGGCGAGAGGTTGGCGAGACCCAGTACTTC
TRBJ1-1,.,13,TRBV6-5,.,CASHGLMNTEAFF,TGTGCCAGCCACGGCCTCATGAACACTGAAGCTTTCTTT
TRBJ1-5,few,15,TRBV6-5,.,CASSYYDYSNQPQHF,TGTGCCAGCAGTTACTATGATTATAGCAATCAGCCCCAGCATTTT
TRBJ2-3,.,16,TRBV12-3/TRBV12-4,.,CASSPSWGARADTQYF,TGTGCCAGCAGTCCCAGCTGGGGGGCCAGGGCAGATACGCAGTATTTT
TRBJ1-3,.,15,TRBV24-1,TRBD1,CATQPTGDSGNTIYF,TGTGCCACTCAACCCACAGGGGACTCTGGAAACACCATATATTTT
TRBJ2-7,.,12,TRBV12-3/TRBV12-4,.,CASSLDYYEQYF,TGTGCCAGCAGCCTTGATTACTACGAGCAGTACTTC
TRBJ2-3,.,17,TRBV24-1,TRBD2,CATSDPPVGTSSDTQYF,TGTGCCACCAGTGACCCCCCTGTCGGGACTAGTTCAGATACGCAGTATTTT
TRBJ2-6,.,17,TRBV2,.,CASSEGQTVSGANVLTF,TGTGCCAGCAGTGAAGGACAGACGGTATCTGGGGCCAACGTCCTGACTTTC
TRBJ2-1,.,14,TRBV28,TRBD1,CASNGQAVYNEQFF,TGTGCCAGCAATGGACAGGCCGTCTACAATGAGCAGTTCTTC
TRBJ1-2,.,14,TRBV6-1,.,CASITGTLNYGYTF,TGTGCCAGCATTACAGGGACGCTTAACTATGGCTACACCTTC
TRBJ1-5,.,13,TRBV19,.,CASSITGFQPQHF,TGTGCCAGTAGTATAACAGGATTTCAGCCCCAGCATTTT
TRBJ1-4,few,13,TRBV9,.,CAPPGLEGEKLFF,TGTGCCCCGCCGGGGCTCGAGGGAGAAAAACTGTTTTTT
TRBJ2-7,few,17,TRBV27,TRBD2,CASSPLAGGPKGREQYF,TGTGCCAGCAGCCCCCTAGCGGGGGGGCCCAAGGGGCGCGAGCAGTACTTC
TRBJ2-1,.,15,TRBV28,.,CASSPRPGAYNEQFF,TGTGCCAGCAGCCCTCGGCCGGGAGCCTACAATGAGCAGTTCTTC
TRBJ2-1,.,17,TRBV3-1,TRBD2,CASRPGTSGSRNNEQFF,TGTGCCAGCAGGCCCGGGACTAGCGGGAGTAGGAACAATGAGCAGTTCTTC
TRBJ1-4,.,16,TRBV7-9,.,CASSFGSDSKGEKLFF,TGTGCCAGCAGCTTCGGGTCGGATTCTAAGGGTGAAAAACTGTTTTTT
TRBJ2-2,.,16,TRBV7-3,TRBD2,CASSLIRTRNTGELFF,TGTGCCAGCAGCTTAATCCGGACTAGGAACACCGGGGAGCTGTTTTTT
TRBJ1-2,.,14,TRBV19,.,CASSIGTPNYGYTF,TGTGCCAGTAGTATTGGGACACCCAACTATGGCTACACCTTC